This TCR beta chain was identified in a study of Ad26.COV2.S vaccination and SARS-CoV-2 variants. Treatment meaning: around 19 received Ad26.COV2.S at low or high dose, single or two shots; several received placebo; per-sample allocation not given. At day 63 after the first vaccine or placebo injection, samples were drawn. Repertoires were generated with immunoSEQ multiplex PCR, while TCRdb's copy carries only in-frame clones and drops some. Of some 640,000 clones detected, more than 70% appear once; the ten largest clones hold approximately 1.5%. J gave up 5 bases and V 8 bases, and 6 bases lay outside the gene matches. The CDR3 contains 13 residues. Germline values: CDR1 MNHNY, CDR2 SVGAGI (reference sequence).

This chain uses TRBV6-6 with TRBJ2-7, with TRBD2 identical over 10 bases. The origin of this receptor is a person between 18 and 65 years old who received the Ad26.COV2.S COVID-19 vaccine or a placebo. The input for sequencing was peripheral blood, taken in a trial of Ad26.COV2.S vaccine versus placebo. CDR3 sequence: CASRGTSENEQYF. The CDR3 DNA reads as TGTGCCAGCCGGGGGACTAGCGAGAACGAGCAGTACTTC.